The 2 T cell receptor beta chains reported below all come from one sample, sequenced in a study of control samples from healthy donors and cancer patients. TCRdb keeps only in-frame clones here, not all; method: immunoSEQ multiplex PCR. The data show approximately 150,000 clones, with over 85% seen just once and more than 4.5% held by the top ten. Sequenced sample: blood. These receptor sequences come from a man aged 18 to 35 in good health.

The chain couples TRBV4-3 to TRBJ1-2; D unclear. CDR1 and CDR2 (germline): LGHNA, YSLEER. The CDR3 loop spans 13 amino acids. With 1 base removed from V and 8 bases from J, the gap between germline ends came to 11 bases. In DNA form, the CDR3 reads TGCGCCAGCAGCCAAGTTGGTGGGGTGGGCTACACCTTC. It translates to CASSQVGGVGYTF.

The V and J genes are TRBV7-9 and TRBJ1-1; 9 bases are a match to TRBD1. With V trimmed by 2 bases and J by 0 bases, 10 bases remained unmatched. This CDR3 has 18 residues. Germline assignment: CDR1 SEHNR and CDR2 FQNEAQ (reference sequence). The CDR3 protein is CASSLWGQGNLMNTEAFF. DNA of the CDR3: TGTGCCAGCAGCTTATGGGGACAGGGAAACTTGATGAACACTGAAGCTTTCTTT.